A single TCR beta chain is shown here with its context. TCRdb re-called clones via MiXCR from the PCR reads. Of 30,000 to 45,000 clones listed, around 20% are singletons. The CDR3 sequence is 15 residues long. Germline V gives CDR1 SGHAT, CDR2 FQNNGV. V was shortened by 1 base and J by 3 bases, with 10 bases between the two germline ends. This record belongs to a study of metastatic and nonmetastatic thyroid tumors. Ahead of thyroid surgery, no patient had received treatment of any kind. This clonotype originated in a female donor with papillary thyroid cancer or a benign thyroid nodule (not recorded which). Some clones in this sample may be carry-over from other donors' samples. The sequencing sample was made of blood. J is TRBJ2-1 and V is TRBV11-2; D unresolved. The CDR3 loop is CASSLGPPGYNEQFF. The CDR3 nucleotides are TGTGCCAGCAGCTTAGGCCCGCCGGGCTACAATGAGCAGTTCTTC.